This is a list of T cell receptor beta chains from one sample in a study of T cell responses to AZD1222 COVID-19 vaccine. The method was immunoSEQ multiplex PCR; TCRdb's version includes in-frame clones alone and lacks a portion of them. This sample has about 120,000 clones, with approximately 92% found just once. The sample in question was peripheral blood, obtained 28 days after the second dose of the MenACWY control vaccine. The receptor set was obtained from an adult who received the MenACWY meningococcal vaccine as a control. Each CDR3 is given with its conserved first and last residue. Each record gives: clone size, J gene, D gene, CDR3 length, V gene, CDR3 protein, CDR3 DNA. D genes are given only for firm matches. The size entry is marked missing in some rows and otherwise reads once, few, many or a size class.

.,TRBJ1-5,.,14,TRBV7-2,CASSEYQGNQPQHF,TGTGCCAGCAGCGAATACCAGGGAAATCAGCCCCAGCATTTT
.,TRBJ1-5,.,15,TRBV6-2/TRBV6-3,CASSYSGHGNQPQHF,TGTGCCAGCAGTTACTCAGGGCATGGCAATCAGCCCCAGCATTTT
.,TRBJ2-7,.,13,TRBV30,CAWSLGRGSEQYF,TGTGCCTGGAGTCTGGGGAGAGGGTCCGAGCAGTACTTC
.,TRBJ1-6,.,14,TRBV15,CATSRDSGGSPLHF,TGTGCCACCAGCAGAGACTCGGGTGGTTCACCCCTCCACTTT
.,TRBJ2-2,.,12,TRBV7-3,CASSYRTGELFF,TGTGCCAGCAGCTATAGGACCGGGGAGCTGTTTTTT
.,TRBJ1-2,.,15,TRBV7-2,CASSLARVGNYGYTF,TGTGCCAGCAGCTTAGCGCGCGTGGGGAACTATGGCTACACCTTC
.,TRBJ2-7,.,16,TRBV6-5,CASSYAYSPIGGEQYF,TGTGCCAGCAGTTACGCATACTCACCTATTGGGGGCGAGCAGTACTTC
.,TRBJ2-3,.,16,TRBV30,CAWAEGLAQRADTQYF,TGTGCCTGGGCCGAGGGGCTAGCACAAAGAGCAGATACGCAGTATTTT
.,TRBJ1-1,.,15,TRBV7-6,CASSLARGGDTEAFF,TGTGCCAGCAGCTTAGCACGGGGAGGAGACACTGAAGCTTTCTTT
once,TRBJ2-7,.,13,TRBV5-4,CASSMTSRYEQYF,TGTGCCAGCAGCATGACTAGTAGATACGAGCAGTACTTC
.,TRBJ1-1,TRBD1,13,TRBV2,CASGGQGDTEAFF,TGTGCCAGCGGGGGACAGGGGGACACTGAAGCTTTCTTT
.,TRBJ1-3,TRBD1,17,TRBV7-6,CASSLVVTGLAGNTIYF,TGTGCCAGCAGCTTAGTTGTGACAGGGTTGGCTGGAAACACCATATATTTT
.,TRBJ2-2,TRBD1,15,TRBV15,CATSRVGQGTGELFF,TGTGCCACCAGCAGAGTTGGACAGGGGACCGGGGAGCTGTTTTTT
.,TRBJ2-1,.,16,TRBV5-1,CASSPLTILSYNEQFF,TGCGCCAGCAGCCCCCTAACAATCCTCTCCTACAATGAGCAGTTCTTC
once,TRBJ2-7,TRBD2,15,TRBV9,CASSGPGLVYYEQYF,TGTGCCAGCAGCGGACCGGGACTAGTTTACTACGAGCAGTACTTC
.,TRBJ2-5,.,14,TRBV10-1,CASRGQDRKETQYF,TGCGCCAGCAGGGGCCAGGACAGAAAAGAGACCCAGTACTTC
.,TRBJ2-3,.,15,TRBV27,CASSFRGPSTDTQYF,TGTGCCAGCAGTTTTAGGGGACCTAGCACAGATACGCAGTATTTT